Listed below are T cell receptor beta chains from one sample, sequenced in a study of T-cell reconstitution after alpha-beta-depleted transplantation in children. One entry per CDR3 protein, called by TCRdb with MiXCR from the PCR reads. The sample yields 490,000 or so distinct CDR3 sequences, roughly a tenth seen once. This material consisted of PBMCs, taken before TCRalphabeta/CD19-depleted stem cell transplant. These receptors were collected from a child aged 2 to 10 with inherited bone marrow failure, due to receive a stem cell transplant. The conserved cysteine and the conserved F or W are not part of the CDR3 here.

ATGTDSGNTIY TRBJ1-3 TRBV7-8
ASSPTGGNTGELF TRBJ2-2 TRBV28
ASSRQGGTDTQY TRBJ2-3 TRBV28
ASSGPLEYIQY TRBJ2-4 TRBV6-2/TRBV6-3
ASSRLGPGAGNTIY TRBJ1-3 TRBV27
ASSWGQGVPETQY TRBJ2-5 TRBV5-1
ASSRTSLFEQF TRBJ2-1 TRBV6-5
ASSLTGGGAGTF TRBJ1-1 TRBV7-9
ASRGLAGTNSYNEQF TRBJ2-1 TRBV12-3/TRBV12-4
ASSSNTGAEQY TRBJ2-7 TRBV5-1